Detailed here is one TCR beta chain. What it binds is unknown. TCRdb reprocessed the 5' RACE reads with MiXCR, giving one entry per CDR3 protein. The table has 350,000 to 550,000 distinct CDR3 sequences, 20% to 30% seen once. Trimming left V 3 bases short and J 1 base short, with 21 bases between. Germline V lookup: CDR1 DFQATT, CDR2 SNEGSKA (reference sequence). The CDR3 sequence is 17 residues long. This sample was included in a study of CD8 T cells in ankylosing spondylitis. Points from the study as a whole: A number of the motif variants had already been described in reactive arthritis synovial fluid and blood. Seemingly distinctive of ankylosing spondylitis blood was a TCR beta motif formed by eight highly homologous variants.

V and J are TRBV20-1 and TRBJ2-5; D may be TRBD2 (6 bases). The sequencing input was blood, either unsorted or a sorted T cell fraction (not recorded which). The receptor's source is a male donor with ankylosing spondylitis. CDR3: CSASRPIGGLVQETQYF. In DNA form, the CDR3 reads TGCAGTGCTAGCAGACCGATCGGAGGGTTGGTCCAAGAGACCCAGTACTTC.